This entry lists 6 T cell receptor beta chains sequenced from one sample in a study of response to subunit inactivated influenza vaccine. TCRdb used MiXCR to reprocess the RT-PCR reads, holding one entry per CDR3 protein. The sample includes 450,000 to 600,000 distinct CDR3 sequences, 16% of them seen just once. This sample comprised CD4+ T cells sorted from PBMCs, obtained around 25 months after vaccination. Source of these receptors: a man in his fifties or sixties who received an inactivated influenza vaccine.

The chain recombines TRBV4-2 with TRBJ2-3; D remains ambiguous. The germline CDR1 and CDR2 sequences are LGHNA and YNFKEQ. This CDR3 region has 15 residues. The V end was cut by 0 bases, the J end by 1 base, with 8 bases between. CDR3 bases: TGTGCCAGCAGCCAAGAATGGTTAGGCACAGATACGCAGTATTTT. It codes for CASSQEWLGTDTQYF.

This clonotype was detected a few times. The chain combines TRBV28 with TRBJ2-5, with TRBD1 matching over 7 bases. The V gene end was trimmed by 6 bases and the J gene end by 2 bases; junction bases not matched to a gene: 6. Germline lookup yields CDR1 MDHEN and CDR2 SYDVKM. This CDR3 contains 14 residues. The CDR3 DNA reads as TGTGCCAGCAGCCTACAGGGGTTTCAAGAGACCCAGTACTTC. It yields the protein CASSLQGFQETQYF.

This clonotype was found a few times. Written as DNA, the CDR3 is TGTGCCAGTAGTATTTCGCGGAAATCCTACGAGCAGTACTTC. Its translation is CASSISRKSYEQYF. The rearrangement uses TRBV19 and TRBJ2-7; D is unresolved. Germline assignment: CDR1 LNHDA and CDR2 SQIVND (reference sequence). The CDR3 totals 14 residues. Between the trimmed V and J ends, which lost 3 bases and 1 base, there was a span of 10 bases.

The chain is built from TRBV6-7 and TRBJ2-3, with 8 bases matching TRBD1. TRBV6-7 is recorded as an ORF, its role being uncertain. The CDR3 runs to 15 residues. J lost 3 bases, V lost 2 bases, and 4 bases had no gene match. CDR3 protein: CASSYRTGPTDTQYF. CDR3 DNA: TGTGCCAGCAGTTACAGGACAGGGCCTACAGATACGCAGTATTTT.

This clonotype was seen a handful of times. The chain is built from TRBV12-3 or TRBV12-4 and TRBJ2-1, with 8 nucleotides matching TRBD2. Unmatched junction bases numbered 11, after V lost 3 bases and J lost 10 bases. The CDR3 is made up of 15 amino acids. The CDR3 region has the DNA TGTGCCAGCAGTTTCCGTCTAACAGCGGGAGCCGAGCAGTTCTTC. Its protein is CASSFRLTAGAEQFF.

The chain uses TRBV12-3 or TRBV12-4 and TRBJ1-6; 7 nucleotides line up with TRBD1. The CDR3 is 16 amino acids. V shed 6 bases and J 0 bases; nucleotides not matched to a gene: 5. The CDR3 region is CASSDRDRSYNSPLHF. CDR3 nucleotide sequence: TGTGCCAGCAGCGACAGGGATCGCTCCTATAATTCACCCCTCCACTTT.